This T cell receptor beta chain is drawn from a study of shared clonotypes between healthy human individuals. Overall study context: Per donor, CD8 memory used one plate, CD8 naive used two, CD4 memory used three and CD4 naive used three. Points from the study as a whole: Rarefaction demonstrated incomplete sorted-subset sequencing despite large depth. The naive CD4 repertoires of several donors were compared, and roughly 5% of clonotypes were shared. The diversity represented, both genetic and in exposure history, was limited by few donors.

A remark on this clone: The antigen is unknown.

Assay: immunoSEQ multiplex PCR; the TCRdb copy retains only in-frame clones and omits some. The sample holds 2 million to 2.5 million clones, under 97% seen once. This CDR3 spans 11 amino acids. Germline assignment: CDR1 SGHDT and CDR2 YYEEEE. V lost 3 bases and J lost 16; bases outside the gene matches: 7. The material sequenced was naive CD4+ T cells sorted from blood. Subset given: CD45RA+ positively selected. The V and J genes are TRBV5-6 and TRBJ2-1; 7 bases fit TRBD1. The receptor comes from a man between 18 and 35 years old in good health. The DNA of the CDR3 is TGTGCCAGCAGCTCTGGGGACAGCACTTTCTTC. It is translated as CASSSGDSTFF.